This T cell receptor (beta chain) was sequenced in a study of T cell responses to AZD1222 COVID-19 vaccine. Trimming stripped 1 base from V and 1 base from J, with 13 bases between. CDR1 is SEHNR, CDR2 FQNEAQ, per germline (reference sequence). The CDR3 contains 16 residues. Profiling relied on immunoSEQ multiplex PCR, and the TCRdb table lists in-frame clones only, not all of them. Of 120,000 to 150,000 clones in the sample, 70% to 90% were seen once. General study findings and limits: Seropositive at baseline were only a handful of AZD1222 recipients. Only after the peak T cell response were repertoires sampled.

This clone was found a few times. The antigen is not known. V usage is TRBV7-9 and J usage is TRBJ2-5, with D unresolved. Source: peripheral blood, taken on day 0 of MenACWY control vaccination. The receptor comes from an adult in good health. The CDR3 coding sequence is TGTGCCAGCAGCTTAGGTCATACTGGCATCCAAGAGACCCAGTACTTC. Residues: CASSLGHTGIQETQYF.